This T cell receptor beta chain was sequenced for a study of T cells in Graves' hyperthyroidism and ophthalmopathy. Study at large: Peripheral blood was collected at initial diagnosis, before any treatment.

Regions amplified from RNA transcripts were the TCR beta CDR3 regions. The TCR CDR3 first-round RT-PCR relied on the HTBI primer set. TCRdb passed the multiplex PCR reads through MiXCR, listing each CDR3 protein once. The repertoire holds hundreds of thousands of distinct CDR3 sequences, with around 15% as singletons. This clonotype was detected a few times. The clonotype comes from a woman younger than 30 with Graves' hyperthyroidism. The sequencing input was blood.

CDR3 in amino acids: CASSIRGPRGEKLFF. As DNA, the CDR3 is TGTGCCAGTAGTATCCGAGGACCGAGGGGCGAAAAACTGTTTTTT. The rearrangement links TRBV19 to TRBJ1-4; TRBD1 might be the D (5 bases). V was shortened by 3 bases and J by 8 bases, with 16 bases between the two germline ends. CDR1 is LNHDA and CDR2 is SQIVND in the germline V gene (reference sequence). This CDR3 comprises 15 residues.